The clone carrying this T cell receptor beta chain occurred a few times. Its antigen remains unidentified. Looked up from germline, CDR1 is MDHEN and CDR2 is SYDVKM. The V end lost 3 bases, the J end lost 3 bases, and 12 bases lay between the germline ends. There are 14 residues in the CDR3. The sample originates from a study of response to subunit inactivated influenza vaccine. Broader study findings: Authors suggested seasonal influenza vaccinations each recruit few new T cells.

Using its own MiXCR run on the RT-PCR reads, TCRdb lists one record per CDR3 protein. The data contain about 650,000 distinct CDR3 sequences, 15% to 18% of them singletons. This specimen consisted of PBMCs from blood, obtained roughly 12 days after vaccination. This TCR derives from a middle-aged man who received an inactivated influenza vaccine. V and J are TRBV28 and TRBJ2-7; D is undetermined. The CDR3 loop reads CASSLRQAYYEQYF. In DNA form, the CDR3 reads TGTGCCAGCAGTTTGAGGCAGGCCTACTACGAGCAGTACTTC. The whole variable domain, remainder taken from reference TRBV28 and TRBJ2-7, is DVKVTQSSRYLVKRTGEKVFLECVQDMDHENMFWYRQDPGLGLRLIYFSYDVKMKEKGDIPEGYSVSREKKERFSLILESASTNQTSMYLCASSLRQAYYEQYFGPGTRLTVT.